This TCR beta chain is from a study of blood T cells in healthy people across ages. This clonotype was recorded many times. The antigen is not known. Trimming left V 1 base short and J 5 bases short, with 6 bases between. The V gene's germline CDR1 is SGHAT and CDR2 FQNNGV. The CDR3 runs 14 residues. Study-level findings and limits: Naive T cell percentage and TCR beta diversity correlated strongly. For the donors, CMV status was unknown and possibly confounded expanded clonotype changes.

Next came a second PCR, run for 7 to 11 cycles, which used a sample-barcoded 5' primer along with a J-beta primer mix. The authors tagged each cDNA molecule using a template-switch adaptor with 12 random nucleotides. MiXCR, run by TCRdb on the 5' RACE reads, gives a single entry per CDR3 protein. The sample lists 350,000 to 450,000 distinct CDR3 sequences, about 52% occurring once. The sequence came from a man aged 55 to 70 in good health. Sequences were obtained from blood. The chain uses TRBV11-2 and TRBJ1-6; D remains ambiguous. The CDR3 nucleotides read TGTGCCAGCAGCTTAGGGACCAATAATTCACCCCTCCACTTT. Translating gives CASSLGTNNSPLHF.